The T cell receptor beta chain described here comes from a study of sequential checkpoint blockade in melanoma. Study-wide context: Each arm's sequence ended with maintenance nivolumab.

TCRdb keeps only in-frame clones here, not all; method: immunoSEQ multiplex PCR. The data hold roughly 17,000 clones, with just under 75% observed a single time. The treatment is: randomized to nivolumab then ipilimumab (arm A) or the reverse (arm B). DNA-damaging chemotherapy had not been given to any patient beforehand. The V end lost 5 bases, the J end lost 3 bases, and 10 bases lay between the germline ends. CDR3 size: 14 residues. CDR1 is SEHNR, CDR2 FQNEAQ, per germline (reference sequence). This TCR was sampled from a human donor with melanoma. The source was CD8+ T cells sorted from blood (inferred from file names), collected from a patient given nivolumab and ipilimumab in sequence. This chain joins TRBV7-9 and TRBJ2-2; a possible D gene is TRBD2 (6 bases). The CDR3 bases are TGTGCCAGCAGCCATAGGAGGGACACCGGGGAGCTGTTTTTT. Its translation is CASSHRRDTGELFF. Filled out from reference TRBV7-9 and TRBJ2-2, the complete variable domain reads DTGVSQNPRHKITKRGQNVTFRCDPISEHNRLYWYRQTLGQGPEFLTYFQNEAQLEKSRLLSDRFSAERPKGSFSTLEIQRTEQGDSAMYLCASSHRRDTGELFFGEGSRLTVL.